The rows below give T cell receptor beta chains drawn from one sample of a study of shared T cell receptors in the human thymus. Clones were read by immunoSEQ multiplex PCR, and TCRdb kept only the in-frame ones, dropping some. There are more than 550,000 clones in the sample; around 87% occur only once, and roughly 0.0086% lies in the top ten. The data also belong to a second study, concerning human thymus T cells.

The specimen sequenced was thymocytes. Receptors originate from a boy younger than two with a congenital heart defect. Both conserved end residues are part of each CDR3. The order of the fields is V gene, D gene, clone size, J gene, CDR3 DNA, CDR3 protein. D genes are given only for firm matches. For some rows the clone size is stated as once, few or many, or as a class when expanded; others skip it.

TRBV9	NA	NA	TRBJ2-7	TGTGCCAGCAGCCTCGGCGGTGGCAAGATCTACGAGCAGTACTTC	CASSLGGGKIYEQYF
TRBV6-5	TRBD1	NA	TRBJ1-6	TGTGCCAGCAGCCCCCTCGACAGGGACGGGTCACCCCTCCACTTT	CASSPLDRDGSPLHF
TRBV4-3	TRBD1	NA	TRBJ2-7	TGCGCCAGCAGCCAAGATTCACCTTACCCAGGGGGCTCCTACGAGCAGTACTTC	CASSQDSPYPGGSYEQYF
TRBV7-2	NA	NA	TRBJ1-3	TGTGCCAGCAGCTTAGCCTCCCAACCCCGGAGGGTAAACACCATATATTTT	CASSLASQPRRVNTIYF
TRBV30	NA	NA	TRBJ1-5	TGTGCCTGGAGTGTAAAGATAGGGGGACAGCATTTT	CAWSVKIGGQHF
TRBV5-1	TRBD1	NA	TRBJ1-1	TGCGCCAGCAGCGGCCGGGACAGGGGGCTAGGCACTGAAGCTTTCTTT	CASSGRDRGLGTEAFF
TRBV6-5	NA	NA	TRBJ1-2	TGTGCCAGCAGTTACTCGGCAAGTCCTGACTATGGCTACACCTTC	CASSYSASPDYGYTF
TRBV19	TRBD2	NA	TRBJ2-3	TGTGCCAGTAGTATGGATCTAGCGGGGGGGCTACCAGATACGCAGTATTTT	CASSMDLAGGLPDTQYF
TRBV7-2	TRBD1	NA	TRBJ1-1	TGTGCCAGCAGCAGATTCCAGGGGGCCGTCACTGAAGCTTTCTTT	CASSRFQGAVTEAFF
TRBV16	NA	NA	TRBJ2-5	TGTGCCAGCAGCAACAGGCCGCACCTACTAGAGACCCAGTACTTC	CASSNRPHLLETQYF
TRBV9	TRBD1	NA	TRBJ1-4	TGTGCCAGCAGCGCCTCCGGGACAGGGCATGAAAAACTGTTTTTT	CASSASGTGHEKLFF
TRBV20-1	NA	NA	TRBJ1-2	TGCAGTGCTAGATACAGCGGGTCCTACACCTTC	CSARYSGSYTF
TRBV4-2	TRBD2	NA	TRBJ2-5	TGTGCCAGCAGCCCCTTCCAGCGGGGGGACCCCCAAGAGACCCAGTACTTC	CASSPFQRGDPQETQYF
TRBV9	NA	NA	TRBJ1-2	TGTGCCAGCAGCGTAGCTTCTCGGGTTAACTATGGCTACACCTTC	CASSVASRVNYGYTF
TRBV25-1	NA	NA	TRBJ1-5	TGTGCCAGCAGTTTTCAGGGGCAGCCCCAGCATTTT	CASSFQGQPQHF
TRBV10-3	TRBD1	NA	TRBJ2-1	TGTGCCATCAGTAAGGGACAGGAGTCCTACAATGAGCAGTTCTTC	CAISKGQESYNEQFF
TRBV4-3	NA	NA	TRBJ2-5	TGCGCCAGCAGCCTCGGACTGAGAGAGACCCAGTACTTC	CASSLGLRETQYF
TRBV6-5	NA	NA	TRBJ2-2	TGTGCCAGCAACGGACAATCTGGGGAGCTGTTTTTT	CASNGQSGELFF
TRBV19	TRBD1	NA	TRBJ1-5	TGTGCCAGTAGTATTGGACAGGGTGTGAGGCAGCCCCAGCATTTT	CASSIGQGVRQPQHF
TRBV4-3	NA	NA	TRBJ1-1	TGCGCCAGCAGCGCACCACAGGAGAACACTGAAGCTTTCTTT	CASSAPQENTEAFF
TRBV7-6	TRBD1	NA	TRBJ2-7	TGTGCCAGCAGCTTAGGAGACAGGGGGCACGAGCAGTACTTC	CASSLGDRGHEQYF
TRBV4-1	TRBD1	NA	TRBJ1-5	TGCGCCAGCAGCCAAGATCACAGAGATCTGAACTACCGGGACAGGCAGGATCAGCCCCAGCATTTT	CASSQDHRDLNYRDRQDQPQHF
TRBV15	TRBD1	NA	TRBJ2-7	TGTGCCACCAGCAGCCCGTCGGGACAGGGATACGAGCAGTACTTC	CATSSPSGQGYEQYF
TRBV6-4	TRBD2	NA	TRBJ2-7	TGTGCCAGCAGGGGGGGACTAGATGACCTCTCCTACGAGCAGTACTTC	CASRGGLDDLSYEQYF
TRBV19	NA	few	TRBJ1-1	TGTGCCAGTAGTTTCGGGGAGAACACTGAAGCTTTCTTT	CASSFGENTEAFF
TRBV2	TRBD1	NA	TRBJ2-7	TGTGCCAGCATATCCTACGGGGACAGGGGTTTCTACGAGCAGTACTTC	CASISYGDRGFYEQYF
TRBV25-1	NA	NA	TRBJ1-2	TGTGCCAGCAGTGAATACGACAGCTCGTATGGCTACACCTTC	CASSEYDSSYGYTF
TRBV15	NA	NA	TRBJ2-3	TGTGCCACCAGCAGAGACCGGACAGAACCCGCTACGCAGTATTTT	CATSRDRTEPATQYF
TRBV6-6	TRBD1	NA	TRBJ2-7	TGTGCCAGCTCTCCGACAGGGGCAATATCCTCCGAGCAGTACTTC	CASSPTGAISSEQYF
TRBV11-3	NA	NA	TRBJ2-5	TGTGCCAGCAGCTTAGGCCGTGGCCCCGAGACCCAGTACTTC	CASSLGRGPETQYF
TRBV7-9	TRBD1	once	TRBJ1-1	TGTGCCAGCAGCTGGCAACGAGTTTCGGACAGGGGTCGGACTGAAGCTTTCTTT	CASSWQRVSDRGRTEAFF
TRBV28	TRBD1	NA	TRBJ2-7	TGTGCCAGCACGGCCCCGACAGGGGACCTCTACGAGCAGTACTTC	CASTAPTGDLYEQYF
TRBV7-9	NA	NA	TRBJ2-2	TGTGCCAGCAGCTCCCTGGGACTTCTAGATAACACCGGGGAGCTGTTTTTT	CASSSLGLLDNTGELFF
TRBV25-1	TRBD2	NA	TRBJ2-1	TGTGCCAGCAGTGAACACGCGGGACTAGCGGGCACCAATGAGCAGTTCTTC	CASSEHAGLAGTNEQFF
TRBV4-1	NA	NA	TRBJ2-4	TGCGCCAGCAGCCAAGGTCCGGGACACCAAGGAGCCAAAAACATTCAGTACTTC	CASSQGPGHQGAKNIQYF
TRBV9	NA	NA	TRBJ2-6	TGTGCCAGCAGCGTAGTTAGGCAGGTAAACTCTGGGGCCAACGTCCTGACTTTC	CASSVVRQVNSGANVLTF
TRBV11-2	TRBD1	NA	TRBJ2-1	TGTGCCAGCAGCTTAGTGTCGGCAGGGGGCAAGTATGAGCAGTTCTTC	CASSLVSAGGKYEQFF
TRBV9	TRBD1	NA	TRBJ1-4	TGTGCCAGCAGCGTAGGGAACAGGGGAACGACTGAAAAACTGTTTTTT	CASSVGNRGTTEKLFF
TRBV14	NA	NA	TRBJ2-7	TGTGCCAGCAGCCAGGGCCCGGGAGTTTACGAGCAGTACTTC	CASSQGPGVYEQYF
TRBV19	NA	NA	TRBJ2-5	TGTGCCAGTACCCCCGGAACAGGGCGTGAGACCCAGTACTTC	CASTPGTGRETQYF
TRBV11-2	NA	NA	TRBJ2-1	TGTGCCAGCAGCCCTCGACAGGCCAGAAACTTATACAATGAGCAGTTCTTC	CASSPRQARNLYNEQFF
TRBV25-1	NA	few	TRBJ2-5	TGTGCCAGCAGTGAAACAACCGGGACTCGAAAAGAGACCCAGTACTTC	CASSETTGTRKETQYF
TRBV7-9	TRBD1	NA	TRBJ1-1	TGTGCCAGCAGCTCGGGACAGCCTTACATGAACACTGAAGCTTTCTTT	CASSSGQPYMNTEAFF
TRBV27	TRBD1	NA	TRBJ2-1	TGTGCCAGCAGTTTCAAGGCAGGGGGCGAGAATGAGCAGTTCTTC	CASSFKAGGENEQFF
TRBV28	NA	once	TRBJ1-4	TGTGCCAGCAGCCTCGGGTATAATGAAAAACTGTTTTTT	CASSLGYNEKLFF
TRBV4-3	NA	NA	TRBJ1-4	TGCGCCAGCAGCCAAGATTTCCCCCTGAAGGGGGGGAATCTGTCTGATGAAAAACTGTTTTTT	CASSQDFPLKGGNLSDEKLFF
TRBV30	NA	NA	TRBJ1-1	TGTGCCTGGAGTACCCGAGGGACAAACAACACTGAAGCTTTCTTT	CAWSTRGTNNTEAFF
TRBV18	NA	NA	TRBJ2-7	TGTGCCAGCTCAGCTACAGGGGGAGGGTACGAGCAGTACTTC	CASSATGGGYEQYF
TRBV4-3	TRBD1	NA	TRBJ1-5	TGCGCCAGCAGCCAAGACCGACAGGGGGCAGGGAATCAGCCCCAGCATTTT	CASSQDRQGAGNQPQHF
TRBV11-3	TRBD2	NA	TRBJ2-2	TGTGCCAGCAGCTTAAAAGAAGGGGAGGGGACCGGGGAGCTGTTTTTT	CASSLKEGEGTGELFF
TRBV14	NA	NA	TRBJ2-3	TGTGCCAGCAGCCACCGGGGGAGCACAGATACGCAGTATTTT	CASSHRGSTDTQYF
TRBV9	TRBD2	NA	TRBJ2-7	TGTGCCAGCAGTCTTGGACTAGCGGGAGGACCCTCCTACGAGCAGTACTTC	CASSLGLAGGPSYEQYF
TRBV10-2	NA	NA	TRBJ2-3	TGCGCCAGCAGTGAGCAGACAGATACGCAGTATTTT	CASSEQTDTQYF
TRBV2	NA	few	TRBJ2-2	TGTGCCAGCCGTCGGACAGGGACTATTGACACCGGGGAGCTGTTTTTT	CASRRTGTIDTGELFF
TRBV19	NA	NA	TRBJ2-2	TGTGCCAGTAGTATAGCGGGGAACACCGGGGAGCTGTTTTTT	CASSIAGNTGELFF